This TCR beta chain was captured in a study of T-cell reconstitution after alpha-beta-depleted transplantation in children. Study-level findings and limits: The study traced high day-60 TCRbeta diversity in some patients to surviving recipient T cells and thymic progenitors. Counts and diversity of T cells one year after transplant came mostly from newly produced T cells.

In the case of this clonotype: Antigen specificity is unknown.

The TCRbeta library incorporated unique molecular identifiers. MiXCR, applied by TCRdb to the PCR reads, yields one record per CDR3 protein. The sample contains a few hundred thousand distinct CDR3 sequences, roughly 30% of which appear only once. Per germline, CDR1 SGHTA and CDR2 FQGNSA. V shed 4 bases and J shed 12 bases, with 16 bases lying between them. CDR3 length equals 13 residues. Material: PBMCs, obtained before TCRalphabeta/CD19-depleted stem cell transplant. The chain links TRBV7-2 to TRBJ2-1; a weak D match, TRBD2 (6 bases). The clonotype was recovered from a boy younger than two with Wiskott-Aldrich syndrome, due to receive a stem cell transplant. The CDR3 DNA follows: TGTGCCAGCAGCTCTAGGAGCGGAGGGCCGCAGTTCTTC. This translates into CASSSRSGGPQFF.